The sample holds one count of the clone carrying this TCR beta chain. CDR3 length: 17 amino acids. Germline CDR1 is MGHRA and CDR2 is YSYEKL. Trimming pared 0 bases from V and 4 bases from J, leaving 16 bases between. Patients were excluded for autoimmune disease history or systemic immunosuppression. TCRdb keeps only in-frame clones here, not all; method: immunoSEQ multiplex PCR. The data hold roughly 90,000 clones, with approximately 94% observed a single time. This entry belongs to a study of OX40 agonist ivuxolimab in advanced cancers. Study-level information: Patients were roughly 87% male with ages roughly 23 to 85, mean 60. Three dose-escalation patients had partial responses: one with hepatocellular carcinoma and two with cutaneous melanoma.

The sequencing used CD4+ or CD8+ T cells sorted from blood, collected in a trial of the OX40 agonist ivuxolimab. The receptor comes from an adult with an advanced solid tumor such as melanoma, head and neck, liver or kidney cancer. The J gene is TRBJ2-1, the V gene TRBV4-1; D tentatively reads TRBD1 or TRBD2 (5 bases each). The chain's CDR3 is CASSQDTGRTLYNEQFF. CDR3 nucleotides: TGCGCCAGCAGCCAAGACACGGGACGGACCCTTTACAATGAGCAGTTCTTC.